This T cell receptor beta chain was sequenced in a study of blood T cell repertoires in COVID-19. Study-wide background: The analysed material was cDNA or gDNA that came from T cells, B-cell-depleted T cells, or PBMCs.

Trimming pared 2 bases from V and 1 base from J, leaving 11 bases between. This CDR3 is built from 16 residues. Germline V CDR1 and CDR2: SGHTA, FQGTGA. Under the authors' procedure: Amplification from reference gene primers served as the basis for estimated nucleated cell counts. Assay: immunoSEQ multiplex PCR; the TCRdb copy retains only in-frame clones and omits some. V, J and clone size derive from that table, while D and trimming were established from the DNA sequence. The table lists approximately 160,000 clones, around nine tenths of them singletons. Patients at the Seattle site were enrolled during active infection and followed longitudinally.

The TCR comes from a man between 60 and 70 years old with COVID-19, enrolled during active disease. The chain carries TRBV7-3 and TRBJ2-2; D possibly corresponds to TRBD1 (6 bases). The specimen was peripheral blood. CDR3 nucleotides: TGTGCCAGCAGCTTAGCAGGCAGGGGGAACACCGGGGAGCTGTTTTTT. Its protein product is CASSLAGRGNTGELFF. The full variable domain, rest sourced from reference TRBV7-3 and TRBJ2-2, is GAGVSQTPSNKVTEKGKYVELRCDPISGHTALYWYRQSLGQGPEFLIYFQGTGAADDSGLPNDRFFAVRPEGSVSTLKIQRTERGDSAVYLCASSLAGRGNTGELFFGEGSRLTVL.